The 30 T cell receptor beta chains reported below all come from one sample, sequenced in a study of blood T cell repertoires in COVID-19. Data came from immunoSEQ multiplex PCR; TCRdb stores just in-frame clones and leaves some out. The sample lists about 140,000 clones, more than 75% occurring once. Material: peripheral blood. These receptors all stem from a human donor in a cohort sampled during active COVID-19.

This clone was found once. The chain recombines TRBV14 with TRBJ1-2, with 8 bases identical to TRBD1. Germline V gene data show CDR1 as SGHDN and CDR2 as FVKESK. V gave up 4 bases and J gave up 9 bases; unmatched junction bases: 10. This CDR3 contains 14 residues. The CDR3 nucleotides read TGTGCCAGCAGCCCTAGGACAGGGTCCCTACGCTACACCTTC. Residues: CASSPRTGSLRYTF.

As DNA, the CDR3 is TGTGCCAGCACCACAGGGACAGGCGGACCTGAAGCTTTCTTT. Its protein product is CASTTGTGGPEAFF. The J gene is TRBJ1-1, the V gene TRBV6-5; 8 bases agree with TRBD1. CDR1 and CDR2 from the germline V gene are MNHEY and SVGAGI. The V gene end was trimmed by 7 bases and the J gene end by 6 bases; junction bases not matched to a gene: 10. The CDR3 sequence is 14 residues long.

The genes are TRBV30 and TRBJ1-1; a weak D match, TRBD1 (6 bases). The CDR3 is 13 residues long. Germline V CDR1 and CDR2: GTSNPN, SVGIG (reference sequence). V was cut by 8 bases and J by 10 bases, with 23 bases left in between. The CDR3 DNA follows: TGTGCCCGCGGGGGGGGCGGTCTTGTCGGAGCTTTCTTT. Translation gives CARGGGGLVGAFF.

The chain is built from TRBV19 and TRBJ2-2, with D possibly TRBD1 on 6 matching bases. Germline V lookup: CDR1 LNHDA, CDR2 SQIVND (reference sequence). The V gene lost 10 bases and the J gene lost 4 bases, with 22 bases spanning the gap. CDR3 size: 16 residues. CDR3 in amino acids: CATFRGRGGTTGELFF. The CDR3 DNA is TGTGCCACTTTCAGGGGCAGGGGCGGTACCACCGGGGAGCTGTTTTTT. The entire variable domain, with the rest obtained from reference TRBV19 and TRBJ2-2, is as follows: DGGITQSPKYLFRKEGQNVTLSCEQNLNHDAMYWYRQDPGQGLRLIYYSQIVNDFQKGDIAEGYSVSREKKESFPLTVTSAQKNPTAFYLCATFRGRGGTTGELFFGEGSRLTVL.

The chain joins TRBV5-1 to TRBJ2-5; D not certain. Germline V gene data show CDR1 as SGHRS and CDR2 as YFSETQ. Trimming took off 0 bases at V and 5 bases at J, with 8 bases between the two ends. The CDR3 extends over 13 amino acids. The CDR3 DNA follows: TGCGCCAGCAGCTTGGGGCAGGATGAGACCCAGTACTTC. Amino acids: CASSLGQDETQYF.

This clone has a count of ten or more. The genes are TRBV10-3 and TRBJ2-2; 8 nucleotides line up with TRBD1. Trimming at V came to 6 bases and at J to 5 bases, leaving 2 bases not matched to a gene. This CDR3 has 13 residues. CDR1 and CDR2 from the germline V gene are ENHRY and SYGVKD. This CDR3 reads CAISQGATGELFF. CDR3 DNA sequence: TGTGCCATCAGCCAGGGGGCTACCGGGGAGCTGTTTTTT.

The rearrangement links TRBV2 to TRBJ2-7; TRBD1 matches at 7 bases. The V and J ends lost 5 bases and 1 base, in that order; junction bases with no gene match: 5. The CDR3 runs to 14 residues. The germline CDR1 and CDR2 sequences are SNHLY and FYNNEI. As DNA, the CDR3 is TGTGCCAGCAGTTTAACAGGGGTATCCTACGAGCAGTACTTC. Protein: CASSLTGVSYEQYF.

This clone was detected only a few times. V gene TRBV3-1 (or the pseudogene TRBV3-2) combines with J gene TRBJ2-3, with 13 bases identical to TRBD2. The J segment lost 2 bases and the V segment lost 3 bases, leaving 14 bases of the junction unmatched. Germline CDR1 LGHDT, CDR2 YNNKEL (reference sequence). There are 20 residues in the CDR3. The CDR3: CASSHSRLAGGIGDTDTQYF. As DNA, the CDR3 is TGTGCCAGCAGCCATTCCCGACTAGCGGGGGGCATAGGTGACACAGATACGCAGTATTTT.

This chain connects TRBV2 to TRBJ1-5; D possibly corresponds to TRBD1 (6 bases). This CDR3 comprises 16 residues. V was cut by 2 bases and J by 3 bases, with 14 bases left in between. Germline V gene data show CDR1 as SNHLY and CDR2 as FYNNEI. The chain's CDR3 is CASSEPLDSFNQPQHF. The CDR3 nucleotides read TGTGCCAGCAGTGAACCCCTGGACAGCTTCAATCAGCCCCAGCATTTT.

The V call is TRBV10-3, the J call TRBJ1-2; TRBD1 might be the D (5 bases). The V end was cut by 8 bases, the J end by 5 bases, with 15 bases between. This CDR3 contains 13 residues. In germline, CDR1 is ENHRY, CDR2 SYGVKD. CDR3 DNA: TGTGCCATCTCCACAGGCGCGGAGTATGGCTACACCTTC. Translated: CAISTGAEYGYTF.

The V and J genes are TRBV11-2 and TRBJ2-7, with D perhaps TRBD1 (5 bases). V was shortened by 2 bases and J by 1 base, with 9 bases between the two germline ends. The length of the CDR3 is 14 residues. Germline values: CDR1 SGHAT, CDR2 FQNNGV. CDR3: CASSLRAGSYEQYF. Here the CDR3 DNA reads TGTGCCAGCAGCTTACGGGCAGGGTCCTACGAGCAGTACTTC.

J is TRBJ1-6 and V is TRBV2; D is unclear. Trimming pared 2 bases from V and 6 bases from J, leaving 11 bases between. Germline values: CDR1 SNHLY, CDR2 FYNNEI. This CDR3 contains 15 residues. CDR3 region: CASSESGLGNSPLHF. DNA for the CDR3: TGTGCCAGCAGTGAATCCGGGTTGGGTAATTCACCCCTCCACTTT.

The chain recombines TRBV6-5 with TRBJ2-1; 11 nucleotides agree with TRBD1. Trimming took 4 bases from V and 4 from J; bases not matched to a gene: 3. There are 15 residues in the CDR3. Germline V gene sequence: CDR1 MNHEY, CDR2 SVGAGI. As DNA, the CDR3 is TGTGCCAGCAGTTTCGGACAGGGGGCGTACAATGAGCAGTTCTTC. This gives the protein CASSFGQGAYNEQFF.

The DNA of the CDR3 is TGTGCCAGCAGCCTGACTATGCGGGAGGGCCGAGTCCCAGATACGCAGTATTTT. Translated, it gives CASSLTMREGRVPDTQYF. This chain uses TRBV7-3 with TRBJ2-3; 9 nucleotides line up with TRBD2. This CDR3 spans 18 amino acids. V gave up 5 bases and J gave up 4 bases; unmatched junction bases: 16. The germline V gene has CDR1 SGHTA and CDR2 FQGTGA.

The chain carries TRBV5-5 and TRBJ2-5; a possible D gene is TRBD1 (6 bases). This CDR3 has 16 residues. Trimming stripped 4 bases from V and 8 bases from J, with 24 bases between. Germline values: CDR1 SGHKS, CDR2 YYEKEE (reference sequence). The CDR3 DNA is TGTGCCAGCAGCACCGGGACCGACAGGTCCCAGGTTACCCAGTACTTC. Encoded protein: CASSTGTDRSQVTQYF.

The rearrangement joins TRBV28 to TRBJ2-7; D unclear. V lost 2 bases and J 3 bases, leaving 14 bases between the germline ends. The CDR3 contains 15 residues. In germline, CDR1 is MDHEN, CDR2 SYDVKM. CDR3 region: CASSLLSGGNYEQYF. CDR3 DNA sequence: TGTGCCAGCAGTTTACTGTCCGGTGGTAACTACGAGCAGTACTTC.

The genes are TRBV7-3 and TRBJ2-5, with no clear D. Trimming pared 5 bases from V and 5 bases from J, leaving 12 bases between. Per the germline V gene, CDR1 is SGHTA and CDR2 is FQGTGA. CDR3 length: 13 amino acids. Written as DNA, the CDR3 is TGTGCCAGCAGCGCGGATCACCCCGAGACCCAGTACTTC. Its protein product is CASSADHPETQYF.

The sample holds a few counts of this clone. The chain has TRBV28 and TRBJ2-7, with D unclear. The ends were cut back, 2 bases at V and 4 bases at J, with 6 bases in the middle. The CDR3 spans 12 residues. Looked up from germline, CDR1 is MDHEN and CDR2 is SYDVKM. CDR3 loop: CASSLRRYEQYF. The CDR3 DNA is TGTGCCAGCAGTTTACGCAGATACGAGCAGTACTTC.

The genes are TRBV5-4 and TRBJ2-5; 8 positions agree with TRBD2. This CDR3 is 16 amino acids long. The germline V gene has CDR1 SGHNT and CDR2 YYREEE (reference sequence). J lost 0 bases, V lost 1 base, and 5 bases had no gene match. The CDR3 DNA follows: TGTGCCAGCAGCTTGCGGCGGGGGGTATACCAAGAGACCCAGTACTTC. It translates to CASSLRRGVYQETQYF.

This chain connects TRBV7-3 to TRBJ1-2, with 11 bases fitting TRBD1. V shed 3 bases and J 2 bases; nucleotides not matched to a gene: 5. Germline lookup yields CDR1 SGHTA and CDR2 FQGTGA. This CDR3 spans 16 amino acids. CDR3 protein: CASSLSGTGGNYGYTF. The CDR3 DNA is TGTGCCAGCAGCTTGTCCGGGACAGGGGGGAACTATGGCTACACCTTC. The full variable domain, its missing parts supplied by reference TRBV7-3 and TRBJ1-2, is GAGVSQTPSNKVTEKGKYVELRCDPISGHTALYWYRQSLGQGPEFLIYFQGTGAADDSGLPNDRFFAVRPEGSVSTLKIQRTERGDSAVYLCASSLSGTGGNYGYTFGSGTRLTVV.

The V call is TRBV11-2, the J call TRBJ2-7, with 13 positions matching TRBD2. V shed 5 bases and J 7 bases; nucleotides not matched to a gene: 11. Germline values: CDR1 SGHAT, CDR2 FQNNGV. The CDR3 contains 16 residues. The CDR3: CASSPWTSGRGGEQYF. The DNA for the CDR3 is TGTGCCAGCAGCCCGTGGACTAGCGGGAGAGGTGGTGAGCAGTACTTC.

The CDR3: CASSPGIEGVDNEQFF. The CDR3, as DNA: TGTGCCAGCAGCCCTGGGATAGAGGGGGTAGACAATGAGCAGTTCTTC. This sequence joins TRBV6-2 or TRBV6-3 and TRBJ2-1, with TRBD1 as a possible D gene (6 bases). CDR1 and CDR2 (germline): MNHEY, SVGEGT. The CDR3 is 16 amino acids. Trimming pared 6 bases from V and 5 bases from J, leaving 20 bases between.

This chain joins TRBV5-4 and TRBJ1-1; D gene unclear. The CDR3 contains 15 residues. The V gene lost 2 bases and the J gene lost 1 base, with 12 bases spanning the gap. Germline V gene data show CDR1 as SGHNT and CDR2 as YYREEE (reference sequence). The CDR3 spells CASSFSPTGNTEAFF. Here the CDR3 DNA reads TGTGCCAGCAGCTTCTCCCCAACGGGGAACACTGAAGCTTTCTTT.

CDR3 loop: CASSLARYPGNIQYF. CDR3 DNA: TGTGCCAGCAGCTTAGCGCGGTACCCCGGAAACATTCAGTACTTC. The V call is TRBV7-2, the J call TRBJ2-4; D gene unclear. The CDR3 covers 15 residues. V shed 0 bases and J shed 6 bases, with 12 bases lying between them. Per germline, CDR1 SGHTA and CDR2 FQGNSA.

The table lists this clone with a count of one. The chain joins TRBV7-9 to TRBJ1-3; D not certain. Trimming removed 4 bases at V and 0 bases at J, with 7 bases between. The CDR3 covers 14 residues. CDR1 is SEHNR, CDR2 FQNEAQ, per germline (reference sequence). In DNA form, the CDR3 reads TGTGCCAGCAGCTCGGGATACTCTGGAAACACCATATATTTT. Translating gives CASSSGYSGNTIYF.

V and J are TRBV5-6 and TRBJ2-3; D call uncertain. Looked up from germline, CDR1 is SGHDT and CDR2 is YYEEEE. V shed 0 bases and J shed 3 bases, with 8 bases lying between them. The CDR3 extends over 14 amino acids. The CDR3 here is CASSLGLSTDTQYF. DNA for the CDR3: TGTGCCAGCAGCTTGGGACTTTCGACAGATACGCAGTATTTT.

The chain combines TRBV15 with TRBJ1-1; D may be TRBD1 (5 bases). The CDR3 contains 15 residues. Germline V gives CDR1 LNHNV, CDR2 YYDKDF (reference sequence). Trimming stripped 3 bases from V and 0 bases from J, with 11 bases between. CDR3 nucleotide sequence: TGTGCCACCAGCAGGGAAGGACATATGAACACTGAAGCTTTCTTT. It encodes CATSREGHMNTEAFF.

The V and J genes are TRBV28 and TRBJ2-5; 7 bases align to TRBD2. Germline values: CDR1 MDHEN, CDR2 SYDVKM. The CDR3 is 16 residues long. The trim removed 6 bases at V and 4 bases at J, leaving 14 bases unmatched. In nucleotides, the CDR3 is TGTGCCAGCAGCCCTCCCCCTGCGGGAGTATCAGAGACCCAGTACTTC. It translates to CASSPPPAGVSETQYF.

The V and J genes are TRBV28 and TRBJ2-7, with 11 bases that match TRBD2. Trimming took 6 bases from V and 3 from J; bases not matched to a gene: 4. In germline, CDR1 is MDHEN, CDR2 SYDVKM. There are 14 residues in the CDR3. The CDR3 DNA is TGTGCCAGCAGCGGGACTAGCGGCTTCTACGAGCAGTACTTC. This sequence encodes CASSGTSGFYEQYF.

This sequence joins TRBV15 and TRBJ2-7, with a possible D match to TRBD2 (6 bases). The V gene lost 3 bases and the J gene lost 0 bases, with 9 bases spanning the gap. The length of the CDR3 is 14 residues. Germline loops: CDR1 LNHNV, CDR2 YYDKDF (reference sequence). CDR3 amino acids: CATSSYGSSYEQYF. The CDR3 DNA follows: TGTGCCACCAGCAGCTACGGGAGCTCCTACGAGCAGTACTTC.